This T cell receptor beta chain is drawn from a study of T cells in placental villitis. Notes on the research overall: Placental TCR-beta repertoires were compared across villitis of unknown etiology, gestational-age-matched unaffected controls, and infectious villitis in order to test an allograft-versus-infection hypothesis.

Roughly 11 placentae carried a pathological diagnosis of high-grade villitis of unknown etiology, selected using the Amsterdam Criteria. Compared with the control and infectious villitis groups, mothers with villitis of unknown etiology had significantly greater gravidity and parity and more prior miscarriages. After delivery, the placentae were collected and evaluated both grossly and histologically, and only then was archival tissue selected. Five 10-micron scrolls were cut from each FFPE block, and DNA was isolated using the AllPrep DNA/RNA FFPE Tissue kit. DNA concentration and purity were evaluated by NanoDrop, whereas RNA quality was assessed on a Bioanalyzer. Overall study results and their limits: Expanded clones in villitis of unknown etiology were found to be largely private to each placenta, suggesting the absence of a single initiating antigen. Villitis of unknown etiology placentae showed higher clonality than controls (median around 0.06 versus 0.006, p=0.0025), indicating clonal expansion. Sequencing bulk tissue made it impossible to distinguish helper, regulatory or cytotoxic T cells or to tell maternal from fetal T cells, and the approach excluded gamma-delta receptors. Higher CMV-specific clone frequencies were found in infectious CMV cases than in villitis of unknown etiology (roughly 0.012 vs 0.00092), and no difference in CMV-specific clone frequencies was seen between villitis of unknown etiology and controls. Because the paraffin blocks included small amounts of decidua, some of the captured T cells, particularly in controls, may have been decidual rather than villous infiltrates.

Concerning this clone: The antigen it recognizes is unknown. The sample holds no much larger clone one base away, and base qualities are not on file.

The immunoSEQ v4 bias-controlled multiplex PCR assay, performed blinded to group allocation, was used to amplify TCR-beta CDR3 regions from genomic DNA. Reference gene primers were added alongside TCR-beta primers to estimate nucleated cell and T cell quantities per sample. Sequencing of the libraries was performed on an Illumina MiSeq with a 100-cycle paired-end protocol. The paper's data handling went like this. Diversity and richness were calculated in immunoSEQ Analyzer software, with richness determined by iChao1 and clonality derived from Pielou evenness and Shannon diversity (0-1, with higher values meaning less diverse). Using confidence 3 and substitution 2, CDR3 amino acid sequences together with their V/J genes were queried against VDJdb for CMV, EBV and influenza A specificities. TCR-beta amino acid clonotype overlap between villitis of unknown etiology, infectious villitis and control repertoires was assessed with the Morisita-Horn index. Here the immuneACCESS table is served through TCRdb, limited to in-frame sequences with V and J called. Missing clones are a known gap in these copies; in checked studies unresolved V genes cover under half, and the rest lacks a known reason. V, J and clone size reflect that table, while D and trimming were determined from the DNA. The sample table records approximately 840 clones; roughly 80% of these occur just once. 12% of the sample is in the top ten clones.

CDR1 and CDR2 were assigned from the germline V gene (reference sequence) as LGHDT and YNNKEL. Cut back by 7 bases and 5 bases, the V and J ends lie 20 bases apart. The CDR3 runs 16 residues from the cysteine to the phenylalanine. Only the CDR3 portion is preserved as DNA: 48 bases, with reading frame beginning at the first base. The sequencing input was placental tissue containing maternal and fetal cells. The V and J segments used are TRBV3-1 (or the pseudogene TRBV3-2) and TRBJ2-2, with the D call perhaps TRBD1 or TRBD2, as 6 bases match in each case. This receptor was taken from a human patient with villitis of unknown etiology; the placental T cells may come from both mother and fetus. CDR3 sequence: CASNSRGAIGTGELFF. The DNA is TGTGCCAGCAACTCGAGGGGGGCAATAGGGACCGGGGAGCTGTTTTTT.